This TCR beta chain comes out of a study of a mutant IDH1 vaccine in newly diagnosed glioma. The protocol was immunoSEQ multiplex PCR, while the TCRdb copy is restricted to in-frame clones and leaves out a portion. The table lists tens of thousands of clones, about nine tenths of them singletons, with approximately 0.8% in the top ten. V dropped 1 base and J dropped 7; count of bases not matched to a gene: 5. The V gene's germline CDR1 is SGHTA and CDR2 FQGNSA. The CDR3 is 15 residues long. About this clone: Its antigen is still unknown.

Time point reported: week 47, end of study. In the vaccine, a single dose held 300 ug of the mutant IDH1 20-mer peptide, along with topical imiquimod. Patients, over weeks 1, 3, 5, 7, 11, 15, 19 and 23, received a total of eight vaccinations. Donors had new WHO grade 3 or 4 IDH1-mutant, ATRX-lost astrocytomas. This TCR was recovered from a woman between 45 and 65 years old with glioma. This rearrangement joins TRBV7-2 to TRBJ2-1; the match to TRBD1 covers 9 bases. Sequenced material: PBMCs, taken from a glioma patient whose treatment included an IDH1 peptide vaccine. The CDR3 sequence: CASSLVQGAENEQFF. The CDR3 bases are TGTGCCAGCAGCTTAGTACAGGGGGCAGAGAATGAGCAGTTCTTC.